This TCR beta chain is drawn from a study of OX40 agonist ivuxolimab in advanced cancers. Assay: immunoSEQ multiplex PCR; the TCRdb copy retains only in-frame clones and omits some. The table includes 100,000 to 120,000 clones, approximately 90% detected once. The CDR3 length is 15 residues. Trimming removed 0 bases at V and 2 bases at J, with 9 bases between. The germline V gene encodes CDR1 SGDLS and CDR2 YYNGEE. Whole-study results and caveats: Both blood CD4+ and CD8+ T cells showed clonal growth by week 6 at 0.1 to 3.0 mg/kg.

With respect to this clone: Its antigen remains unidentified.

This sequence joins TRBV9 and TRBJ2-1; D gene unclear. The sequenced sample was CD4+ or CD8+ T cells sorted from blood, obtained in a trial of the OX40 agonist ivuxolimab. The sequence derives from an adult with an advanced solid tumor such as melanoma, head and neck, liver or kidney cancer. CDR3 residues: CASSVELQAYNEQFF. The CDR3 DNA sequence: TGTGCCAGCAGCGTAGAACTCCAAGCCTACAATGAGCAGTTCTTC.